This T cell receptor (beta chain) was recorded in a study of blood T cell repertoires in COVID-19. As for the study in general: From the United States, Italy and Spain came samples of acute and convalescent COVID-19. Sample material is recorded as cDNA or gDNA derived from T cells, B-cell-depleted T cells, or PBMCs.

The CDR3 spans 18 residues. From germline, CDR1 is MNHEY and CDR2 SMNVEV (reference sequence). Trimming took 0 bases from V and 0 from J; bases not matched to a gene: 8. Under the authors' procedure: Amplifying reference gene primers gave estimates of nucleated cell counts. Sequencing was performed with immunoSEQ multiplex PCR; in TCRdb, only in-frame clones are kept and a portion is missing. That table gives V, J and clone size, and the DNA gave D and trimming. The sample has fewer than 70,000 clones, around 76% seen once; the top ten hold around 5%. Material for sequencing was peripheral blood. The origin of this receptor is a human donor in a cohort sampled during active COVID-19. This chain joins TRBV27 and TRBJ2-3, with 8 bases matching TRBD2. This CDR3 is CASSLSTMASGSTDTQYF. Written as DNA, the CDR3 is TGTGCCAGCAGTTTATCCACTATGGCTAGCGGGAGCACAGATACGCAGTATTTT.